A selection of T cell receptor beta chains follows, all from one sample in a study of identical twins. TCRdb independently ran MiXCR on the 5' RACE reads; one entry per CDR3 protein. The table records a few hundred thousand distinct CDR3 sequences, approximately 17% of them present only once. Sequenced material: naive T cells sorted from blood. The source is a man in his fifties or sixties in good health. Each CDR3 is given with its conserved first and last residue.

CASRTRGTGELFF 13 TRBV27
CASSRNPFEKLFF 13 TRBV4-1
CASSLSFSRTGELFF 15 TRBV7-6
CASSLDRDRDQPQHF 15 TRBV12-3/TRBV12-4
CASSLRASWSTDTQYF 16 TRBV12-3/TRBV12-4
CASRSTRAGPDTQYF 15 TRBV7-9
CSVLGAPDTQYF 12 TRBV29-1
CAISEPGSRDEQFF 14 TRBV10-3
CASSSPGLAGTDTQYF 16 TRBV28
CASSLDGTNQPQHF 14 TRBV12-3/TRBV12-4
CASQTGESSYEQYF 14 TRBV12-3/TRBV12-4
CSAGSSGTADTGELFF 16 TRBV29-1
CASSVAASGTPKNIQYF 17 TRBV9
CAIGRGTSGRLGEQFF 16 TRBV10-3
CASSVSSGRTDTQYF 15 TRBV2
CSARGTYYEQYF 12 TRBV20-1
CSARIDIGPTEAFF 14 TRBV20-1
CASLGTSAYNEQFF 14 TRBV5-6